The T cell receptor beta chain under discussion was sequenced for a study of blood T cell repertoires in COVID-19. Original methodology: Nucleated cell counts were estimated from reference gene primer amplification. Using immunoSEQ multiplex PCR, the repertoire was profiled, and TCRdb retains in-frame clones only, with some absent. The DNA gave D and trimming, while V, J and clone size come from that table. The sample includes about 160,000 clones, around four fifths of them seen just once. Looked up from germline, CDR1 is SQVTM and CDR2 is ANQGSEA. There are 14 residues in the CDR3. V lost 6 bases and J 3 bases, leaving 18 bases between the germline ends.

The TCR sequence derives from a woman older than 75 with active or convalescent COVID-19. The rearrangement joins TRBV29-1 to TRBJ2-7, with D tentatively TRBD1 (6 bases). The sample was peripheral blood. In nucleotides, the CDR3 is TGCAGCGTGGCCCGGGACCAGGGGATCTACGAGCAGTACTTC. Translating gives CSVARDQGIYEQYF.